The clone carrying this TCR beta chain was observed at least ten times. The CDR3 runs to 14 residues. Per the germline V gene, CDR1 is SGDLS and CDR2 is YYNGEE. V lost 0 bases, J lost 2 bases, and 8 bases lay in between. This sample stems from a study of T cells in Graves' hyperthyroidism and ophthalmopathy. Amplification targeted TCR beta CDR3 regions from RNA transcripts. A set of HTBI primers served as the primers for a first-round RT-PCR of the TCR CDR3. TCRdb re-called the multiplex PCR reads through MiXCR, storing one row per CDR3 protein. The sample lists about 690,000 distinct CDR3 sequences, about 18% seen once, with around 16% in the top ten.

The sample comprised blood. The chain links TRBV9 to TRBJ1-2; D remains unclear. The TCR sequence derives from a man between 50 and 59 years old with Graves' hyperthyroidism. The CDR3 spells CASSVAGFNYGYTF. The CDR3 nucleotides read TGTGCCAGCAGCGTAGCTGGGTTCAACTATGGCTACACCTTC.